A selection of T cell receptor beta chains follows, all from one sample in a study of CD8 T cells in ankylosing spondylitis. TCRdb re-analysed the 5' RACE reads in MiXCR, keeping a single row per CDR3 protein. Of around 100,000 distinct CDR3 sequences in the sample, approximately 9.6% were seen once. The sample was blood, either unsorted or a sorted T cell fraction (not recorded which). Source of these receptors: a male donor with ankylosing spondylitis. CDR3s include the opening cysteine and the closing phenylalanine or tryptophan. A D gene is named only where the DNA matches it firmly. The size of a clone is reported for some rows only, either as once, few or many, or as a class for expanded clones.

len	abundance	v_gene	j_gene	d_gene	CDR3aa	CDR3nt
13	-	TRBV27	TRBJ2-3	-	CASSLSRPDTQYF	TGTGCCAGCAGTTTATCGAGACCAGATACGCAGTATTTT
12	-	TRBV29-1	TRBJ2-7	-	CSVEQKPYEQYF	TGCAGCGTTGAGCAAAAACCGTACGAGCAGTACTTC
14	many	TRBV4-1	TRBJ1-6	TRBD1	CASSQAGGGSPLHF	TGCGCCAGCAGCCAAGCAGGGGGCGGGTCACCCCTCCACTTT
14	few	TRBV18	TRBJ2-3	-	CASSSPDRTDTQYF	TGTGCCAGCTCATCTCCTGACCGGACAGATACGCAGTATTTT
11	few	TRBV24-1	TRBJ2-1	-	CATSDSREQFF	TGTGCCACCAGTGATTCCCGGGAGCAGTTCTTC
16	-	TRBV19	TRBJ1-5	-	CASSIDGGAHGQPQHF	TGTGCCAGTAGTATAGATGGGGGGGCGCACGGTCAGCCCCAGCATTTT
16	-	TRBV6-2/TRBV6-3	TRBJ2-5	TRBD2	CASRGLLLADQETQYF	TGTGCCAGCAGAGGATTACTCCTAGCGGACCAAGAGACCCAGTACTTC
19	few	TRBV5-6	TRBJ2-1	TRBD2	CASSLAGLAGGPVGDEQFF	TGTGCCAGCAGCTTGGCGGGACTAGCGGGAGGCCCCGTAGGGGATGAGCAGTTCTTC
14	-	TRBV10-1	TRBJ2-5	-	CASSEKGNVKTQYF	TGCGCCAGCAGTGAAAAGGGAAATGTCAAGACCCAGTACTTC
14	few	TRBV12-3/TRBV12-4	TRBJ1-3	-	CASSFTGSGNTIYF	TGTGCCAGCAGTTTCACGGGCTCTGGAAACACCATATATTTT
14	-	TRBV15	TRBJ2-7	-	CATSVGGSSYEQYF	TGTGCCACCAGCGTAGGGGGAAGCTCCTACGAGCAGTACTTC
15	few	TRBV24-1	TRBJ2-3	-	CATSDPGAWTDTQYF	TGTGCCACCAGTGACCCAGGAGCATGGACAGATACGCAGTATTTT
14	-	TRBV2	TRBJ1-2	-	CASSPDSGVYGYTF	TGTGCCAGCAGTCCGGACAGCGGAGTCTATGGCTACACCTTC
16	many	TRBV10-3	TRBJ2-3	TRBD2	CAISSGLAIITDTQYF	TGTGCCATCAGTTCTGGACTAGCAATCATCACAGATACGCAGTATTTT
14	few	TRBV13	TRBJ2-7	-	CASSLGLVLEEQYF	TGTGCCAGCAGCTTAGGGCTAGTGCTAGAGGAGCAGTACTTC
16	few	TRBV7-9	TRBJ2-1	TRBD1	CASSAPDRGLYNEQFF	TGTGCCAGCAGCGCACCTGACAGGGGGCTCTACAATGAGCAGTTCTTC
14	many	TRBV20-1	TRBJ2-2	-	CSARDRERTGELFF	TGCAGTGCTAGAGATCGGGAAAGGACCGGGGAGCTGTTTTTT
16	many	TRBV3-1	TRBJ1-2	TRBD1	CASSPLLMDRPYGYTF	TGTGCCAGCAGCCCCCTGCTTATGGACAGGCCCTATGGCTACACCTTC
15	many	TRBV10-3	TRBJ2-3	TRBD2	CAISESGGPTDTQYF	TGTGCCATCAGCGAGTCGGGGGGACCCACAGATACGCAGTATTTT
15	few	TRBV6-4	TRBJ1-1	TRBD1	CASSDSDRENTEAFF	TGTGCCAGCAGTGACTCTGACAGGGAGAACACTGAAGCTTTCTTT
16	many	TRBV27	TRBJ2-3	-	CASSLSWASITDTQYF	TGTGCCAGCAGTTTATCGTGGGCTTCTATCACAGATACGCAGTATTTT
17	few	TRBV11-2	TRBJ1-1	-	CASSLDSWILGYTEAFF	TGTGCCAGCAGCTTAGATTCTTGGATTTTGGGATACACTGAAGCTTTCTTT
14	few	TRBV5-1	TRBJ2-2	TRBD1	CASTWTGRSGELFF	TGCGCCAGCACTTGGACAGGGCGGTCCGGGGAGCTGTTTTTT
13	few	TRBV6-1	TRBJ1-4	-	CASEDPTNEKLFF	TGTGCCAGTGAGGATCCAACTAATGAAAAACTGTTTTTT
16	many	TRBV7-9	TRBJ2-1	-	CASRNIPGQPNNEQFF	TGTGCCAGCAGAAATATCCCCGGACAGCCAAACAATGAGCAGTTCTTC
15	many	TRBV27	TRBJ2-1	TRBD2	CASSPSGTTYNEQFF	TGTGCCAGCAGTCCTAGCGGGACGACCTACAATGAGCAGTTCTTC
15	-	TRBV27	TRBJ2-1	-	CASSTRAQSYNEQFF	TGTGCCAGCAGCACTAGGGCTCAGTCCTACAATGAGCAGTTCTTC
13	-	TRBV20-1	TRBJ2-7	-	CSATIPQTYEQYF	TGCAGTGCTACAATACCACAGACCTACGAGCAGTACTTC
17	-	TRBV7-2	TRBJ2-1	TRBD2	CASSPGLAGEFTNEQFF	TGTGCCAGCAGCCCGGGACTAGCGGGAGAGTTTACCAATGAGCAGTTCTTC
14	few	TRBV20-1	TRBJ1-4	TRBD1	CSARARGQYEKLFF	TGCAGTGCTAGAGCTAGGGGGCAATATGAAAAACTGTTTTTT
12	-	TRBV6-6	TRBJ1-5	-	CASSLPGEPQHF	TGTGCCAGCAGCCTCCCGGGGGAGCCCCAGCATTTT
14	many	TRBV7-2	TRBJ1-6	-	CASSSLDYNSPLHF	TGTGCCAGCAGCTCGTTGGATTATAATTCACCCCTCCACTTT
15	many	TRBV9	TRBJ2-1	-	CASSEGRSSYNEQFF	TGTGCCAGCAGCGAGGGGAGGAGCTCCTACAATGAGCAGTTCTTC
15	few	TRBV4-1	TRBJ1-4	TRBD1	CASSKWTGGYEKLFF	TGCGCCAGCAGTAAATGGACAGGGGGCTATGAAAAACTGTTTTTT
15	many	TRBV20-1	TRBJ2-1	-	CSARDLGTQTNEQFF	TGCAGTGCTAGAGATCTGGGGACCCAGACGAATGAGCAGTTCTTC
15	many	TRBV12-3/TRBV12-4	TRBJ2-1	TRBD2	CASSLASGRPNEQFF	TGTGCCAGCAGTTTAGCCAGCGGGAGGCCCAATGAGCAGTTCTTC
18	-	TRBV3-1	TRBJ2-1	TRBD2	CASSQEFLAGGSYNEQFF	TGTGCCAGCAGCCAAGAATTCCTAGCGGGAGGGTCCTACAATGAGCAGTTCTTC
15	few	TRBV7-9	TRBJ2-3	-	CASIPEQPHRDTQYF	TGTGCCAGCATCCCCGAACAGCCCCACCGGGATACGCAGTATTTT